This is a list of T cell receptor beta chains from one sample in a study of cytomegalovirus exposure and HLA in healthy donors. Assay used: immunoSEQ multiplex PCR; TCRdb lists only in-frame clones, some missing. The sample lists about 120,000 clones; roughly 80% were seen once. The sequencing input was PBMCs. The source is a female donor in good health and CMV-seropositive. Both conserved end residues are part of each CDR3. The D gene is left open where the match is weak. Only some rows state a clone size, as once, few, many or a class for expanded clones.

clone size: few
V gene: TRBV7-9
D gene: .
J gene: TRBJ2-2
CDR3 protein: CASSPSGSGELFF
CDR3 DNA: TGTGCCAGCAGCCCTAGTGGCTCTGGGGAGCTGTTTTTT

clone size: .
V gene: TRBV6-6
D gene: TRBD1
J gene: TRBJ1-6
CDR3 protein: CASSNQQGDNSPLHF
CDR3 DNA: TGTGCCAGCAGCAACCAACAGGGGGACAATTCACCCCTCCACTTT

clone size: once
V gene: TRBV5-1
D gene: .
J gene: TRBJ2-1
CDR3 protein: CASSLGYSYSYNEQFF
CDR3 DNA: TGCGCCAGCAGCTTGGGGTACAGCTACTCCTACAATGAGCAGTTCTTC

clone size: once
V gene: TRBV7-2
D gene: .
J gene: TRBJ2-7
CDR3 protein: CASSSLGGYEQYF
CDR3 DNA: TGTGCCAGCAGCTCCTTGGGGGGCTACGAGCAGTACTTC

clone size: .
V gene: TRBV7-7
D gene: .
J gene: TRBJ1-3
CDR3 protein: CASSESTGYTIYF
CDR3 DNA: TGTGCTAGCAGCGAATCGACAGGCTACACCATATATTTT

clone size: .
V gene: TRBV2
D gene: TRBD1
J gene: TRBJ1-1
CDR3 protein: CASGREGAVEAFF
CDR3 DNA: TGTGCCAGCGGGCGTGAGGGGGCTGTTGAAGCTTTCTTT

clone size: .
V gene: TRBV5-1
D gene: TRBD1
J gene: TRBJ1-1
CDR3 protein: CASSQTPGGANTEAFF
CDR3 DNA: TGCGCCAGCAGTCAGACGCCAGGGGGCGCGAACACTGAAGCTTTCTTT

clone size: few
V gene: TRBV7-8
D gene: .
J gene: TRBJ2-5
CDR3 protein: CASSLGGGVNQETQYF
CDR3 DNA: TGTGCCAGCAGCTTAGGGGGCGGGGTCAACCAAGAGACCCAGTACTTC

clone size: .
V gene: TRBV28
D gene: .
J gene: TRBJ2-7
CDR3 protein: CASLEQGGSYEQYF
CDR3 DNA: TGTGCCAGCCTCGAACAAGGAGGTTCCTACGAGCAGTACTTC

clone size: few
V gene: TRBV29-1
D gene: .
J gene: TRBJ2-5
CDR3 protein: CSVVNYPTETQYF
CDR3 DNA: TGCAGCGTTGTTAACTATCCGACCGAGACCCAGTACTTC

clone size: .
V gene: TRBV11-2
D gene: .
J gene: TRBJ1-5
CDR3 protein: CASSLTGGQQPQHF
CDR3 DNA: TGTGCCAGCAGCTTAACCGGGGGGCAGCAGCCCCAGCATTTT

clone size: .
V gene: TRBV19
D gene: .
J gene: TRBJ1-2
CDR3 protein: CASRTGPSDYGYTF
CDR3 DNA: TGTGCCTCCAGAACAGGGCCTTCTGACTATGGCTACACCTTC

clone size: .
V gene: TRBV30
D gene: TRBD2
J gene: TRBJ2-5
CDR3 protein: CAWSVWGTKYQETQYF
CDR3 DNA: TGTGCCTGGAGTGTCTGGGGGACTAAGTACCAAGAGACCCAGTACTTC

clone size: .
V gene: TRBV7-9
D gene: .
J gene: TRBJ2-7
CDR3 protein: CASSLGPQYEQYF
CDR3 DNA: TGTGCCAGCAGCTTAGGCCCGCAGTACGAGCAGTACTTC